This T cell receptor beta chain was documented in a study of CD8+CD57+ T cells in acquired aplastic anemia. Study-level background: Isolated CD4+ and CD8+ cells, once sorted, yielded DNA averaging roughly 3.2 ug.

TCR beta VDJ and CDR3 profiling used genomic DNA as template. TCRdb processed the reads anew with MiXCR; each CDR3 protein has one entry. The table has around 170,000 distinct CDR3 sequences, around 43% seen once. CDR3 length: 14 residues. Germline V gives CDR1 SGHRS, CDR2 YFSETQ. This clonotype was seen once. What it binds is not known. Study conclusions and caveats: Patients did not significantly differ from controls in CD8+ Simpson's diversity. Patients shared twenty-nine CD8+ CDR3 sequences with controls.

The sequenced patients had an expansion of CD8+CD57+ cells seen by flow cytometry. Every patient was diagnosed with severe acquired aplastic anemia. The specimen was sorted CD4+, CD8+, or CD8+CD57+ T cells (not recorded which) from PBMCs. This clonotype was obtained from a human donor with aplastic anemia. The V and J genes are TRBV5-1 and TRBJ2-7; TRBD1 matches at 7 bases. CDR3 amino acids: CPSSFGTAHYEQYV. The CDR3 DNA reads TGCCCCAGCAGCTTTGGGACAGCGCACTACGAGCAGTACGTC.